The 2 T cell receptor beta chains listed next were all sequenced from one sample in a study of blood T cell repertoires in COVID-19. The protocol was immunoSEQ multiplex PCR, while the TCRdb copy is restricted to in-frame clones and leaves out a portion. In the table there are around 33,000 clones, around 90% of which are singletons. The sequencing sample was made of peripheral blood. The receptor set was obtained from a man aged 80 or over with acute or convalescent COVID-19.

This clone occurred once. This rearrangement joins TRBV13 to TRBJ2-6; 10 bases fit TRBD2. Germline lookup yields CDR1 PRHDT and CDR2 FYEKMQ (reference sequence). Trimming at V came to 1 base and at J to 0 bases, leaving 9 bases not matched to a gene. The CDR3 runs 20 residues. Here the CDR3 reads CASSLVASGGLSSGANVLTF. The CDR3 DNA follows: TGTGCCAGCAGCTTAGTGGCTAGCGGGGGCCTAAGCTCTGGGGCCAACGTCCTGACTTTC.

The DNA of the CDR3 is TGTGCCAGCAGCCGACAGTTACAGGGGAATGAAAAACTGTTTTTT. It translates to CASSRQLQGNEKLFF. This chain joins TRBV5-6 and TRBJ1-4; TRBD1 matches 7 bases. V lost 4 bases, J lost 5 bases, and 8 bases stayed unmatched. The CDR3 consists of 15 residues. CDR1 is SGHDT, CDR2 YYEEEE, per germline.